These T cell receptor beta chains were read from a single sample in a study of T cells after yellow fever vaccination. TCRdb re-derived calls from the 5' RACE reads in MiXCR, one entry per CDR3 protein. The profile covers approximately 74,000 distinct CDR3 sequences, with more than 5.5% appearing a single time and roughly 35% taken by the ten largest. The sequences come from CD8+ T cells sorted from PBMCs, collected roughly 5 days after the first yellow fever vaccination. The origin of the receptors is a young man who received the YFV17D yellow fever vaccine. Both conserved end residues are part of each CDR3. A D gene is named only where the DNA matches it firmly. Rows may omit the clone size; those that give it use once, few, many or a size class.

clone_size,j_call,v_call,d_call,cdr3_aa,cdr3_nt
NA,TRBJ1-3,TRBV6-1,NA,CVSSEDPDYSGNTIYF,TGTGTCAGCAGTGAAGATCCAGACTACTCTGGAAACACCATATATTTT
few,TRBJ2-1,TRBV13,TRBD2,CASSLEVLSGEPNEQFF,TGTGCCAGCAGCTTGGAGGTTCTCAGCGGGGAACCCAATGAGCAGTTCTTC
few,TRBJ1-1,TRBV4-1,NA,CASSQDIYPGRNTEAFF,TGCGCCAGCAGCCAAGATATCTATCCGGGAAGGAACACTGAAGCTTTCTTT
many,TRBJ2-2,TRBV29-1,TRBD2,CSVTGLAGAEGKNTGELFF,TGCAGCGTAACGGGACTAGCGGGGGCCGAGGGGAAGAACACCGGGGAGCTGTTTTTT
many,TRBJ2-7,TRBV6-5,NA,CASSYFPGRGLEQYF,TGTGCCAGCAGTTACTTCCCGGGACGGGGGCTCGAGCAGTACTTC
many,TRBJ2-2,TRBV12-3/TRBV12-4,TRBD2,CASSLPGLAAGELFF,TGTGCCAGCAGTTTACCGGGACTAGCGGCCGGGGAGCTGTTTTTT
many,TRBJ2-3,TRBV18,TRBD2,CASSPTSATTTDTQYF,TGTGCCAGCTCGCCGACTAGCGCCACCACCACAGATACGCAGTATTTT
NA,TRBJ1-2,TRBV20-1,NA,CSASEAGFLYGYTF,TGCAGTGCTAGTGAAGCAGGGTTCCTCTATGGCTACACCTTC
NA,TRBJ2-2,TRBV12-3/TRBV12-4,NA,CASSFEYTGELFF,TGTGCCAGCAGTTTCGAGTACACCGGGGAGCTGTTTTTT
NA,TRBJ2-6,TRBV5-1,TRBD1,CASRPGGASEANVLTF,TGCGCCAGCAGACCAGGGGGCGCCTCTGAGGCCAACGTCCTGACTTTC
NA,TRBJ2-3,TRBV28,NA,CASSSRQGTDTQYF,TGTGCCAGCAGTTCTCGACAGGGCACAGATACGCAGTATTTT